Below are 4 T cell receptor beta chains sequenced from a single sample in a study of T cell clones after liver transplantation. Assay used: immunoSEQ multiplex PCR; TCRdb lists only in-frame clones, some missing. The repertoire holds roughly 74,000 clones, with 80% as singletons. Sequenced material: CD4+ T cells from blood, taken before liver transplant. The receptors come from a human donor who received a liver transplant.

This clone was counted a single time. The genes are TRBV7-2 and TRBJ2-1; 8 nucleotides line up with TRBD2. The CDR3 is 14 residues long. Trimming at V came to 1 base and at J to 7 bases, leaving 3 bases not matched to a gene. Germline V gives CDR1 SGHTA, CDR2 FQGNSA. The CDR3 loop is CASSLGSSGNEQFF. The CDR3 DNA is TGTGCCAGCAGCTTAGGGTCTAGCGGGAATGAGCAGTTCTTC.

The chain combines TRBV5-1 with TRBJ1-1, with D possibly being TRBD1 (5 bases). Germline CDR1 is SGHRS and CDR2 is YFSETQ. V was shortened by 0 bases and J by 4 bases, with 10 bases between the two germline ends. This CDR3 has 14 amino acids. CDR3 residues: CASSLDGGSTEAFF. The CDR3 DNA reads TGCGCCAGCAGCTTGGACGGGGGAAGCACTGAAGCTTTCTTT.

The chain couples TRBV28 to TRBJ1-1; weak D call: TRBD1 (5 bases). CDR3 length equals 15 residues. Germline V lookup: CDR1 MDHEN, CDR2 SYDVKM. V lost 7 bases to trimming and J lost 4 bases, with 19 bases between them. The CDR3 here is CASTSPGLRSTEAFF. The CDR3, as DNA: TGTGCCAGCACTTCCCCGGGGCTGCGTAGCACTGAAGCTTTCTTT.

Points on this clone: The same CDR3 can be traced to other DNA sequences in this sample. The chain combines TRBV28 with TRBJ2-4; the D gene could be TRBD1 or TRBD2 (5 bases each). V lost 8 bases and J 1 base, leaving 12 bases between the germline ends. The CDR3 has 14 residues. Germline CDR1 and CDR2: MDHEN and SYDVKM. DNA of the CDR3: TGTGCCAGCTTAGCGTGGGGGGCCAAAAACATTCAGTACTTC. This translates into CASLAWGAKNIQYF.